This entry lists 26 T cell receptor beta chains sequenced from one sample in a study of blood T cell repertoires in COVID-19. This table comes from immunoSEQ multiplex PCR, and its TCRdb copy is limited to in-frame clones, with some not included. Of about 62,000 clones listed, roughly 90% are singletons. Sequencing used peripheral blood. The origin of the receptors is a woman over 75 with acute or convalescent COVID-19.

CDR3 bases: TGTGCCAGCAGTTTCGCCGGACTGAGCACAGATACGCAGTATTTT. Translating it yields CASSFAGLSTDTQYF. The rearrangement uses TRBV6-2 or TRBV6-3 and TRBJ2-3; maybe TRBD2 (5 bases). Germline V gene sequence: CDR1 MNHEY, CDR2 SVGEGT. V was pared by 4 bases and J by 0 bases, with 11 bases between. The CDR3 runs to 15 residues.

The gene calls are TRBV7-8 and TRBJ2-3; 9 nucleotides align to TRBD2. Looked up from germline, CDR1 is SGHVS and CDR2 is FQNEAQ. This CDR3 is 15 amino acids long. The J segment lost 7 bases and the V segment lost 5 bases, leaving 10 bases of the junction unmatched. CDR3 in DNA: TGTGCCAGCAGCAGGAGGAGCGGGAGGCCAAATACGCAGTATTTT. This encodes CASSRRSGRPNTQYF.

The V call is TRBV6-5, the J call TRBJ2-1; 9 nucleotides align to TRBD1. Germline CDR1 MNHEY, CDR2 SVGAGI. After removal of 2 bases from V and 8 bases from J, the junction contained 7 bases not matched to a gene. This CDR3 comprises 15 residues. CDR3 DNA sequence: TGTGCCAGCAGTTACACGGGACAGGGATCAGATGAGCAGTTCTTC. Translation: CASSYTGQGSDEQFF.

The J gene is TRBJ2-3, the V gene TRBV5-1; 10 bases are a match to TRBD1. The CDR3 loop spans 16 amino acids. With 0 bases clipped from V and 3 bases from J, the junction kept 4 bases outside the gene matches. Per the germline V gene, CDR1 is SGHRS and CDR2 is YFSETQ. The CDR3 spells CASSLEGQGYTDTQYF. The DNA for the CDR3 is TGCGCCAGCAGCTTGGAGGGACAGGGGTATACAGATACGCAGTATTTT. The whole variable domain, remainder taken from reference TRBV5-1 and TRBJ2-3, is KAGVTQTPRYLIKTRGQQVTLSCSPISGHRSVSWYQQTPGQGLQFLFEYFSETQRNKGNFPGRFSGRQFSNSRSEMNVSTLELGDSALYLCASSLEGQGYTDTQYFGPGTRLTVL.

The V call is TRBV19, the J call TRBJ1-1; tentative D call: TRBD1 (5 bases). Trimming took off 5 bases at V and 1 base at J, with 8 bases between the two ends. CDR1 LNHDA and CDR2 SQIVND come from the germline V gene (reference sequence). The CDR3 has 13 residues. CDR3 protein: CASSRTTNTEAFF. As DNA, the CDR3 is TGTGCCAGTAGTCGGACAACGAACACTGAAGCTTTCTTT.

This clone was seen once. The rearrangement uses TRBV30 and TRBJ2-7; tentative D call: TRBD1 (6 bases). V shed 4 bases and J shed 0 bases, with 13 bases lying between them. The length of the CDR3 is 14 residues. Germline CDR1 is GTSNPN and CDR2 is SVGIG (reference sequence). The CDR3 coding sequence is TGTGCCTGGAAGGTAGGGACAATCTCCTACGAGCAGTACTTC. This translates into CAWKVGTISYEQYF.

V gene TRBV6-5 combines with J gene TRBJ1-3; D not resolved. The germline gives CDR1 MNHEY, CDR2 SVGAGI. CDR3 length: 14 amino acids. The V and J ends lost 5 bases and 3 bases respectively, with 11 bases between them. The CDR3 sequence is CASSRTGGGNTIYF. The CDR3 DNA sequence: TGTGCCAGCAGTCGGACGGGAGGTGGAAACACCATATATTTT.

The rearrangement links TRBV5-5 to TRBJ1-6; TRBD1 is a possible D gene (6 bases). From germline, CDR1 is SGHKS and CDR2 YYEKEE (reference sequence). The CDR3 contains 14 residues. Trimming pared 0 bases from V and 9 bases from J, leaving 10 bases between. In DNA, the CDR3 is TGTGCCAGCAGCTTGGGTATACAGGGTTCACCCCTCCACTTT. This sequence encodes CASSLGIQGSPLHF.

The J gene is TRBJ2-7, the V gene TRBV12-1; the table's TRBD2 call for D was not verified on the DNA. TRBV12-1 is deemed a pseudogene. The CDR3 length is 14 residues. The CDR3, as DNA: TGTGCCAGCAGAGGCGGGGGGACAGATTACGAGCAGTACTTC. It specifies CASRGGGTDYEQYF.

Note on this clone: This sample also contains other DNA sequences that code for the same CDR3. This chain uses TRBV24-1 with TRBJ1-2; TRBD1 aligns across 7 bases. The CDR3 has 15 amino acids. V trimming: 4 bases; J trimming: 2 bases; junction bases outside the gene matches: 6. CDR1 is KGHDR, CDR2 SFDVKD, per germline. This CDR3 is CATSDRDRTNYGYTF. DNA of the CDR3: TGTGCCACCAGTGACCGGGACAGAACAAACTATGGCTACACCTTC.

This clone was observed a handful of times. The V and J genes are TRBV4-1 and TRBJ2-7; D ambiguous. The length of the CDR3 is 14 residues. The V gene lost 4 bases and the J gene lost 0 bases, with 10 bases spanning the gap. CDR1 and CDR2 (germline): MGHRA, YSYEKL. In DNA, the CDR3 is TGCGCCAGCAGCCTAGATCCCAGCTCCTACGAGCAGTACTTC. Its protein is CASSLDPSSYEQYF.

V and J are TRBV5-1 and TRBJ1-3; D gene unclear. This CDR3 has 16 amino acids. V was trimmed by 4 bases and J by 2 bases, leaving 16 bases between them. Germline V CDR1 and CDR2: SGHRS, YFSETQ. Here the CDR3 reads CASSLRQAGPGNTIYF. The CDR3 DNA follows: TGCGCCAGCAGCCTCAGACAAGCCGGCCCTGGAAACACCATATATTTT.

In its sample, this clone is medium-sized. Other DNA sequences in this sample translate to the same CDR3. The V gene is TRBV7-3, the J gene TRBJ2-1; 8 bases fit TRBD2. Germline V gene lookup returns CDR1 SGHTA and CDR2 FQGTGA. V shed 2 bases, J shed 0 bases, and the junction held 3 bases outside the gene matches. The CDR3 consists of 16 residues. The chain's CDR3 is CASSLRRGDSYNEQFF. The CDR3 bases are TGTGCCAGCAGCTTACGGCGGGGGGACTCCTACAATGAGCAGTTCTTC.

This chain uses TRBV28 with TRBJ1-4; D gene ambiguous. CDR1 is MDHEN and CDR2 is SYDVKM in the germline V gene. This CDR3 is 12 amino acids long. The CDR3 here is CASETTNEKLFF. DNA for the CDR3: TGTGCTAGTGAGACAACTAATGAAAAACTGTTTTTT. Drawing the rest from reference TRBV28 and TRBJ1-4, the complete variable domain is DVKVTQSSRYLVKRTGEKVFLECVQDMDHENMFWYRQDPGLGLRLIYFSYDVKMKEKGDIPEGYSVSREKKERFSLILESASTNQTSMYLCASETTNEKLFFGSGTQLSVL.

The chain joins TRBV12-5 to TRBJ1-2, with 7 bases that match TRBD1. The CDR3 runs 14 residues. The V segment lost 0 bases and the J segment 4 bases; nucleotides outside the gene matches: 2. Germline V lookup: CDR1 LGHNT, CDR2 FRNRAP. CDR3 coding DNA: TGTGCTAGTGGTTTGGTAGGACAGGCCTATGGCTACACCTTC. Protein product: CASGLVGQAYGYTF.

The rearrangement links TRBV18 to TRBJ2-2, with a weak D call TRBD2 (6 bases). Deletions cut 4 bases from V and 1 base from J, with 19 bases between. Germline CDR1 and CDR2: KGHSH and LQKENI. The CDR3 has 18 amino acids. CDR3 region: CASSLNPLGLMNTGELFF. DNA of the CDR3: TGTGCCAGCTCACTAAACCCGTTAGGACTAATGAACACCGGGGAGCTGTTTTTT.

J is TRBJ2-3 and V is TRBV10-1, with D maybe TRBD2 (6 bases). The CDR3 runs 13 residues. Trimming cost V 6 bases and J 3 bases, with 10 bases left between them. Germline loops: CDR1 WNHNN, CDR2 SYGVQD (reference sequence). The CDR3 is CASSGSWTDTQYF. The CDR3 region has the DNA TGCGCCAGCAGCGGGAGTTGGACAGATACGCAGTATTTT.

The chain joins TRBV6-2 or TRBV6-3 to TRBJ1-3, with 8 bases matching TRBD1. The V gene's germline CDR1 is MNHEY and CDR2 SVGEGT. This CDR3 has 15 amino acids. The ends lost 6 bases at V and 2 bases at J; junction bases unmatched: 6. CDR3 residues: CASSWQGAPGNTIYF. The CDR3 DNA is TGTGCCAGCAGCTGGCAGGGGGCACCTGGAAACACCATATATTTT.

The rearrangement links TRBV3-1 (or the pseudogene TRBV3-2) to TRBJ2-1; a possible D gene is TRBD2 (6 bases). The CDR3 is 16 amino acids. CDR1 and CDR2 from the germline V gene are LGHDT and YNNKEL (reference sequence). Trimming took off 4 bases at V and 12 bases at J, with 25 bases between the two ends. In DNA, the CDR3 is TGTGCCAGCAGCCCCTCAGGCGGGACCGCCCTTTTGTGGCAGTTCTTC. The encoded protein is CASSPSGGTALLWQFF.

J is TRBJ2-1 and V is TRBV7-6; 7 bases align to TRBD2. V gave up 2 bases and J gave up 5 bases; unmatched junction bases: 12. This CDR3 is built from 17 residues. Germline values: CDR1 SGHVS, CDR2 FNYEAQ. The CDR3 DNA sequence: TGTGCCAGCAGCTTATACCACAGCGGGATTAACCACAATGAGCAGTTCTTC. Translation: CASSLYHSGINHNEQFF.

The rearrangement links TRBV25-1 to TRBJ2-5; D not certain. The V end was cut by 4 bases, the J end by 0 bases, with 9 bases between. The V gene's germline CDR1 is MGHDK and CDR2 SYGVNS. The CDR3 is 14 amino acids. The CDR3 nucleotides are TGTGCCAGCAGTGGCACGCGGTACCAAGAGACCCAGTACTTC. Its protein product is CASSGTRYQETQYF.

This chain joins TRBV11-2 and TRBJ2-5; no definite D call. This CDR3 spans 14 amino acids. Trimming removed 1 base from V and 1 base from J, with 7 bases in between. Germline V gene lookup returns CDR1 SGHAT and CDR2 FQNNGV. CDR3 in DNA: TGTGCCAGCAGCTTAGGAAGCATCCAAGAGACCCAGTACTTC. Translating it yields CASSLGSIQETQYF.

The chain uses TRBV11-1 and TRBJ1-1, with no clear D. V was clipped by 0 bases and J by 3 bases, with 5 bases between them. CDR1 SGHAT and CDR2 FQDESV come from the germline V gene (reference sequence). This CDR3 comprises 13 residues. The CDR3 sequence is CASSLARDTEAFF. CDR3 DNA sequence: TGTGCCAGCAGCTTAGCGCGGGACACTGAAGCTTTCTTT. Using reference TRBV11-1 and TRBJ1-1 for the parts outside the CDR3, the full variable domain is EAEVAQSPRYKITEKSQAVAFWCDPISGHATLYWYRQILGQGPELLVQFQDESVVDDSQLPKDRFSAERLKGVDSTLKIQPAELGDSAMYLCASSLARDTEAFFGQGTRLTVV.

The chain combines TRBV19 with TRBJ2-3, with 9 bases lining up with TRBD1. The CDR3 is 15 residues long. Germline CDR1 reads LNHDA; CDR2 reads SQIVND (reference sequence). V lost 6 bases to trimming and J lost 2 bases; unmatched junction nucleotides: 6. The CDR3, as DNA: TGTGCCAGTAGAAACAGGGGGCGTCCCACAGATACGCAGTATTTT. It encodes CASRNRGRPTDTQYF. Together with reference TRBV19 and TRBJ2-3, the CDR3 gives the full variable domain: DGGITQSPKYLFRKEGQNVTLSCEQNLNHDAMYWYRQDPGQGLRLIYYSQIVNDFQKGDIAEGYSVSREKKESFPLTVTSAQKNPTAFYLCASRNRGRPTDTQYFGPGTRLTVL.

The count of this clone is one. This chain uses TRBV18 with TRBJ2-3, with TRBD2 matching 9 bases. Trimming cost V 3 bases and J 2 bases; bases outside gene matches: 15. The CDR3 consists of 19 residues. CDR1 and CDR2 from the germline V gene are KGHSH and LQKENI. The CDR3 protein is CASSPPRGLASDLTDTQYF. The CDR3 DNA reads as TGTGCCAGCTCACCCCCCCGGGGACTAGCCTCAGACCTCACAGATACGCAGTATTTT. The complete variable domain, with remaining parts taken from reference TRBV18 and TRBJ2-3, reads NAGVMQNPRHLVRRRGQEARLRCSPMKGHSHVYWYRQLPEEGLKFMVYLQKENIIDESGMPKERFSAEFPKEGPSILRIQQVVRGDSAAYFCASSPPRGLASDLTDTQYFGPGTRLTVL.

The chain is built from TRBV6-6 and TRBJ1-4, with unresolved D. The CDR3 contains 12 residues. Trimming cost V 6 bases and J 7 bases, with 9 bases left between them. Germline V gene data show CDR1 as MNHNY and CDR2 as SVGAGI (reference sequence). The CDR3 bases are TGTGCCAGCAGCCAGACACGTGAAAAACTGTTTTTT. Translation gives CASSQTREKLFF.